This T cell receptor (beta chain) is from a study of T cells in Graves' hyperthyroidism and ophthalmopathy. The investigators amplified TCR beta CDR3 regions from RNA transcripts. HTBI primers were used for first-round RT-PCR of the TCR CDR3. One entry per CDR3 protein, called by TCRdb with MiXCR from the multiplex PCR reads. The repertoire consists of about 300,000 distinct CDR3 sequences, with about 19% occurring once and the leading ten covering just under 40%. This clonotype was seen a few times. This receptor was identified in a man aged 45-65 years with Graves' ophthalmopathy. The specimen was blood.

The CDR3, as DNA: TGTGCCAGCAGTCGACAGGGGCAGGGGGAGACCCAGTACTTC. Translated, it gives CASSRQGQGETQYF. This chain connects TRBV5-5 to TRBJ2-5, with 8 positions matching TRBD1. Looked up from germline, CDR1 is SGHKS and CDR2 is YYEKEE (reference sequence). Trimming cost V 5 bases and J 5 bases; bases outside gene matches: 8. CDR3 length: 14 amino acids.